Listed here is a single T cell receptor beta chain. Its antigen is as yet unknown. For every sample, some 10^5 TCR templates were assayed. Repertoires were generated with immunoSEQ multiplex PCR, while TCRdb's copy carries only in-frame clones and drops some. The sample has over 100,000 clones, 93% seen once. The entry originates in a study of siplizumab effects on memory and regulatory T cells. Study-wide findings and caveats: Siplizumab caused a significant drop in alloreactive sequences traceable to unstimulated CD4+ memory cells. A major contribution to the alloresponse seemed to be made by naive T cells, which seemed more diverse than memory cells. Solely a minor proportion of alloreactive clones could be assigned to unstimulated subsets.

With V trimmed by 0 bases and J by 3 bases, 1 base remained unmatched. CDR3 length: 14 residues. CDR1 and CDR2 (germline): SGDLS, YYNGEE. V and J are TRBV9 and TRBJ1-2, with TRBD1 matching 8 bases. The sequenced sample consisted of Tregs sorted from blood. This sequence originates from a human donor in good health. This CDR3 is CASSVAQGDYGYTF. The CDR3 DNA follows: TGTGCCAGCAGCGTAGCACAGGGGGACTATGGCTACACCTTC.